This T cell receptor (beta chain) derives from a study of T cell responses to AZD1222 COVID-19 vaccine. The CDR3 covers 16 residues. With 2 bases clipped from V and 0 bases from J, the junction kept 2 bases outside the gene matches. The germline CDR1 and CDR2 sequences are SGHAT and FQDESV (reference sequence). The table came from immunoSEQ multiplex PCR; TCRdb's copy has only in-frame clones and leaves some out. The profile shows fewer than 200,000 clones, roughly 88% of them singletons. Of note for this clone: Its antigen is undetermined.

Findings of the study overall: At baseline, seropositivity was found in only six AZD1222 recipients.

V and J are TRBV11-1 and TRBJ2-3; 10 bases are shared with TRBD1. The material sequenced was peripheral blood, taken 28 days after the second AZD1222 dose. This sequence was found in an adult who received the AZD1222 COVID-19 vaccine. This CDR3 reads CASSLPGQGSTDTQYF. The CDR3 coding sequence is TGTGCCAGCAGCTTACCGGGACAGGGGAGCACAGATACGCAGTATTTT.